The sequence of this TCR beta chain was determined in a study of shared clonotypes between healthy human individuals. Terminally differentiated effector memory CD45RA+ cells were excluded from the naive CD8 cells, which were CD45RO-negative and positively selected for CCR7. The repertoire was sequenced with immunoSEQ multiplex PCR; TCRdb's copy has only in-frame clones and lacks some. This table holds hundreds of thousands of clones, roughly 95% found once. Study-wide results and limits: Across subsets, estimated richness was generally greater for naive than for memory populations.

To note about this clone: The antigen is unknown.

The germline V gene has CDR1 MGHRA and CDR2 YSYEKL. The ends were cut back, 1 base at V and 2 bases at J, with 14 bases in the middle. The CDR3 loop spans 16 amino acids. Sequencing used naive CD8+ T cells sorted from blood. The receptor was isolated from a woman aged 25 to 39 in good health. This rearrangement joins TRBV4-1 to TRBJ1-2; D call uncertain. Here the CDR3 DNA reads TGCGCCAGCAGCCAAGTTGTGGAGGGAAGAAACTATGGCTACACCTTC. Translated, it gives CASSQVVEGRNYGYTF.